The rows below give T cell receptor beta chains drawn from one sample of a study of blood T cell repertoires in COVID-19. Sequencing used immunoSEQ multiplex PCR; TCRdb keeps in-frame clones, though not all of them. Here the sample spans under 9,000 clones, 80% to 85% being singletons. Sequenced material: peripheral blood. These receptors all stem from a human donor in a cohort sampled during active COVID-19. Each CDR3 is given with its conserved first and last residue. The order of the fields is CDR3 protein, CDR3 DNA, D gene, clone size, J gene, V gene. D genes are given only for firm matches. Clone size, where shown, is once, few, many, or a class for clones that have expanded.

cdr3_aa: CASSFHRGGSDTEAFF; cdr3_nt: TGTGCCAGCAGCTTCCACAGGGGAGGCTCGGACACTGAAGCTTTCTTT; d_call: TRBD1; clone_size: .; j_call: TRBJ1-1; v_call: TRBV5-6
cdr3_aa: CASSPGQGDTGELFF; cdr3_nt: TGTGCCAGCAGCCCCGGACAGGGAGACACCGGGGAGCTGTTTTTT; d_call: TRBD1; clone_size: .; j_call: TRBJ2-2; v_call: TRBV7-9
cdr3_aa: CAWSKDNNEQFF; cdr3_nt: TGTGCCTGGAGTAAGGACAACAATGAGCAGTTCTTC; d_call: .; clone_size: .; j_call: TRBJ2-1; v_call: TRBV30
cdr3_aa: CASSFYSSGGAKDTQYF; cdr3_nt: TGTGCCAGCAGTTTCTATTCTAGCGGGGGGGCGAAAGATACGCAGTATTTT; d_call: TRBD2; clone_size: .; j_call: TRBJ2-3; v_call: TRBV28
cdr3_aa: CATSEGPGQGAMLGNTGELFF; cdr3_nt: TGTGCCACCAGTGAGGGGCCGGGACAGGGGGCGATGTTAGGAAACACCGGGGAGCTGTTTTTT; d_call: TRBD1; clone_size: .; j_call: TRBJ2-2; v_call: TRBV24-1
cdr3_aa: CASSPQTIVYEQYF; cdr3_nt: TGTGCCAGCTCACCCCAGACAATCGTCTACGAGCAGTACTTC; d_call: .; clone_size: .; j_call: TRBJ2-7; v_call: TRBV18
cdr3_aa: CASSFSSEQFF; cdr3_nt: TGTGCCAGCAGTTTTAGCAGTGAGCAGTTCTTC; d_call: .; clone_size: .; j_call: TRBJ2-1; v_call: TRBV27
cdr3_aa: CASRDSDDWEQYF; cdr3_nt: TGTGCCAGCAGAGACAGCGACGATTGGGAGCAGTACTTC; d_call: .; clone_size: .; j_call: TRBJ2-7; v_call: TRBV2
cdr3_aa: CASSPPSGQETQYF; cdr3_nt: TGTGCCAGCAGTCCCCCCAGCGGCCAAGAGACCCAGTACTTC; d_call: .; clone_size: .; j_call: TRBJ2-5; v_call: TRBV6-2/TRBV6-3
cdr3_aa: CASSTQGGNSPLHF; cdr3_nt: TGTGCCAGCAGTACACAGGGGGGGAATTCACCCCTCCACTTT; d_call: TRBD1; clone_size: few; j_call: TRBJ1-6; v_call: TRBV6-5
cdr3_aa: CASRDRGEGKLFF; cdr3_nt: TGTGCCAGCAGAGACAGGGGAGAGGGAAAACTGTTTTTT; d_call: TRBD1; clone_size: few; j_call: TRBJ1-4; v_call: TRBV27
cdr3_aa: CATRDRGRADTQYF; cdr3_nt: TGTGCCACCCGGGACAGGGGGCGCGCAGATACGCAGTATTTT; d_call: TRBD1; clone_size: .; j_call: TRBJ2-3; v_call: TRBV6-5
cdr3_aa: CASSHPTGLAGSTDTQYF; cdr3_nt: TGCGCCAGCAGCCACCCAACGGGACTAGCGGGGTCCACAGATACGCAGTATTTT; d_call: TRBD2; clone_size: once; j_call: TRBJ2-3; v_call: TRBV4-1
cdr3_aa: CASSPSPPSSGNTIYF; cdr3_nt: TGTGCCAGCAGCCCAAGCCCACCGAGCTCTGGAAACACCATATATTTT; d_call: .; clone_size: .; j_call: TRBJ1-3; v_call: TRBV7-2
cdr3_aa: CAIIGGGRQETQYF; cdr3_nt: TGTGCCATCATCGGCGGGGGCCGCCAAGAGACCCAGTACTTC; d_call: .; clone_size: .; j_call: TRBJ2-5; v_call: TRBV10-3
cdr3_aa: CAWSALAGNTQYF; cdr3_nt: TGTGCCTGGAGTGCCCTAGCGGGGAATACGCAGTATTTT; d_call: TRBD2; clone_size: .; j_call: TRBJ2-3; v_call: TRBV30
cdr3_aa: CASSEGLALDIQYF; cdr3_nt: TGTGCCAGCAGTGAAGGGCTAGCGTTGGACATTCAGTACTTC; d_call: .; clone_size: .; j_call: TRBJ2-4; v_call: TRBV6-1
cdr3_aa: CSVAGLLNTGELFF; cdr3_nt: TGCAGCGTGGCAGGACTCTTGAACACCGGGGAGCTGTTTTTT; d_call: .; clone_size: .; j_call: TRBJ2-2; v_call: TRBV29-1
cdr3_aa: CASSLGQGAVVAFF; cdr3_nt: TGTGCCAGCAGCTTGGGCCAGGGGGCTGTAGTCGCTTTCTTT; d_call: TRBD1; clone_size: .; j_call: TRBJ1-1; v_call: TRBV5-6
cdr3_aa: CASSPRTSGAVSSYEQYF; cdr3_nt: TGTGCCAGCAGCCCAAGGACTAGCGGGGCCGTCAGCTCCTACGAGCAGTACTTC; d_call: TRBD2; clone_size: .; j_call: TRBJ2-7; v_call: TRBV7-9
cdr3_aa: CAQPADRDSYEQYF; cdr3_nt: TGCGCCCAGCCCGCGGACAGGGACTCCTACGAGCAGTACTTC; d_call: TRBD1; clone_size: .; j_call: TRBJ2-7; v_call: TRBV5-1
cdr3_aa: CASSLGQAGNTIYF; cdr3_nt: TGTGCCAGTAGTTTGGGCCAGGCCGGAAACACCATATATTTT; d_call: .; clone_size: .; j_call: TRBJ1-3; v_call: TRBV19
cdr3_aa: CASSLIPGSTDTQYF; cdr3_nt: TGTGCCAGCAGCTTGATCCCAGGGAGCACAGATACGCAGTATTTT; d_call: .; clone_size: .; j_call: TRBJ2-3; v_call: TRBV5-5
cdr3_aa: CASSGREGSPLHF; cdr3_nt: TGTGCCAGCAGTGGCAGGGAGGGTTCACCCCTCCACTTT; d_call: .; clone_size: few; j_call: TRBJ1-6; v_call: TRBV6-4
cdr3_aa: CASGRTGPGQGEKLFF; cdr3_nt: TGTGCCAGCGGACGGACGGGTCCCGGGCAGGGTGAAAAACTGTTTTTT; d_call: .; clone_size: .; j_call: TRBJ1-4; v_call: TRBV7-2
cdr3_aa: CASSLRAQGQGGEQYF; cdr3_nt: TGTGCCAGCAGCTTAAGGGCGCAGGGACAGGGGGGAGAGCAGTACTTC; d_call: TRBD1; clone_size: .; j_call: TRBJ2-7; v_call: TRBV7-8
cdr3_aa: CASSDGTALNSPLHF; cdr3_nt: TGTGCCAGCAGTGACGGGACAGCTCTCAATTCACCCCTCCACTTT; d_call: TRBD1; clone_size: .; j_call: TRBJ1-6; v_call: TRBV6-1
cdr3_aa: CASSKTASDGYTF; cdr3_nt: TGTGCCAGCAGTAAAACAGCTTCAGATGGCTACACCTTC; d_call: .; clone_size: .; j_call: TRBJ1-2; v_call: TRBV6-2/TRBV6-3
cdr3_aa: CSIEPGLGNTIYF; cdr3_nt: TGCAGCATTGAACCAGGGCTTGGAAACACCATATATTTT; d_call: .; clone_size: .; j_call: TRBJ1-3; v_call: TRBV29-1
cdr3_aa: CASSSNLQGNYGYTF; cdr3_nt: TGTGCCAGCAGTTCCAATTTACAGGGCAACTATGGCTACACCTTC; d_call: .; clone_size: .; j_call: TRBJ1-2; v_call: TRBV5-6
cdr3_aa: CASSKVLAGGPVYEQYF; cdr3_nt: TGTGCCAGCAGCAAAGTCCTAGCGGGGGGCCCGGTCTACGAGCAGTACTTC; d_call: .; clone_size: .; j_call: TRBJ2-7; v_call: TRBV21-1
cdr3_aa: CAWSPGQGAQPQHF; cdr3_nt: TGTGCCTGGAGTCCCGGACAGGGGGCTCAGCCCCAGCATTTT; d_call: TRBD1; clone_size: .; j_call: TRBJ1-5; v_call: TRBV30
cdr3_aa: CASSYIRGSGGGNEQFF; cdr3_nt: TGTGCCAGCAGCTATATCAGGGGCAGCGGGGGAGGGAATGAGCAGTTCTTC; d_call: TRBD2; clone_size: .; j_call: TRBJ2-1; v_call: TRBV7-2
cdr3_aa: CASSLIQGTQPQHF; cdr3_nt: TGTGCCAGCAGTTTAATCCAGGGGACTCAGCCCCAGCATTTT; d_call: .; clone_size: .; j_call: TRBJ1-5; v_call: TRBV27
cdr3_aa: CASSYRGGLSNEQFF; cdr3_nt: TGTGCCAGCAGCTACCGGGGGGGCCTTAGCAATGAGCAGTTCTTC; d_call: TRBD2; clone_size: .; j_call: TRBJ2-1; v_call: TRBV3-1/TRBV3-2
cdr3_aa: CASSPLPDRGYGETQYF; cdr3_nt: TGTGCCAGCAGTCCACTACCGGACAGGGGGTACGGAGAGACCCAGTACTTC; d_call: TRBD1; clone_size: .; j_call: TRBJ2-5; v_call: TRBV2
cdr3_aa: CASSYTYYNEQFF; cdr3_nt: TGTGCCAGCAGTTACACATATTACAATGAGCAGTTCTTC; d_call: .; clone_size: .; j_call: TRBJ2-1; v_call: TRBV6-2/TRBV6-3
cdr3_aa: CASSQGTGGPLHF; cdr3_nt: TGTGCCAGCAGCCAGGGGACAGGGGGCCCCCTCCACTTT; d_call: TRBD1; clone_size: .; j_call: TRBJ1-6; v_call: TRBV7-9